A selection of T cell receptor beta chains follows, all from one sample in a study of blood T cell repertoires in COVID-19. The data were produced by immunoSEQ multiplex PCR, yet TCRdb's version contains in-frame clones alone and is incomplete. The sample has about 400,000 clones; 89% are singletons. The sample comprised PBMCs or T cells enriched from blood (not recorded which). These receptors were obtained from a woman in her twenties or thirties who had recovered from COVID-19. Both conserved end residues are trimmed from each CDR3.

v_call | cdr3_aa
TRBV27 | ASSWGGVTEAF
TRBV5-1 | ASSLRGEPTDTQY
TRBV29-1 | SALTVWNRGPGTKNIQY
TRBV4-2 | ASSRGTSRNTIY
TRBV5-8 | ASSFGLTGELF
TRBV4-1 | ASSLWTDTEAF
TRBV7-9 | ASSLGSLAGDNQPQH
TRBV24-1 | ATRPGQLYTGELF
TRBV9 | ASSSQGARYGYT
TRBV14 | ASSPLRDRRTGTPYEQY
TRBV28 | ASSYPGLAGGVRTYNEQF
TRBV5-1 | ASREGVGNTIY
TRBV12-3/TRBV12-4 | ASRVTGESPLH
TRBV13 | ASRRDRGREETQY
TRBV18 | ASSREGTGLYGYT
TRBV7-9 | ASSFGQVPGNTIY
TRBV28 | ASSFGGRPIETQY
TRBV29-1 | SVSGTSGVWNEQF
TRBV30 | AWSVLVEQF
TRBV18 | ASSSGQGDEKLF
TRBV7-9 | ASSLRRAGRYTEAF
TRBV19 | ASSMRPGRGFYGYT
TRBV24-1 | ATSDSRTGPTNYGYT
TRBV21-1 | ASSKNKVRDRRYEQY
TRBV9 | ASSVVGQGEAF
TRBV19 | ASTYRDRENYGYT
TRBV6-5 | ASVAGDRDTQY
TRBV3-1/TRBV3-2 | ASSQDSGLEQY
TRBV12-3/TRBV12-4 | ASSFQGETQY
TRBV24-1 | ATGGGFGTDTQY
TRBV12-5 | ASEGRGAEDTQY
TRBV5-6 | ASSLARGAYTGELF
TRBV4-1 | ASSQEVTGLAIRTDTQY
TRBV7-3 | ASRRGNTIY
TRBV4-2 | ASSQARDSTYEQY
TRBV21-1 | ASTLGARRAQNEQY
TRBV19 | ASTGSLNRDTEAF
TRBV5-6 | ASSFRTGTYEQY
TRBV19 | ATTPGQSNQPQH